A selection of T cell receptor beta chains follows, all from one sample in a study of post-analysis software for immune sequencing data. TCRdb redid the calling of the PCR reads with MiXCR, one entry per CDR3 protein. Of roughly 180,000 distinct CDR3 sequences listed, roughly 31% are singletons. The sample consisted of blood. The origin of the receptors is a girl aged 10 to 17 with multiple sclerosis. Each CDR3 is given with its conserved first and last residue. A D gene is named only where the DNA matches it firmly. Not all rows give a size; the values are once, few, many and, for expanded clones, a class.

j_call	cdr3_length	d_call	clone_size	v_call	cdr3_nt	cdr3_aa
TRBJ1-4	16	NA	NA	TRBV9	TGTGCCAGCAGCCGCACAGGGACCTCCTATAATGAAAAACTGTTTTTT	CASSRTGTSYNEKLFF
TRBJ2-7	11	NA	NA	TRBV29-1	TGCAGCGTTGGCCTGGACAATGAGCAGTACTTC	CSVGLDNEQYF
TRBJ1-1	17	NA	few	TRBV9	TGTGCCAGCAGCGTAACGGGGAAGACAGCGTTGAACACTGAAGCTTTCTTT	CASSVTGKTALNTEAFF
TRBJ2-3	16	NA	NA	TRBV6-4	TGTGCCAGCAGTGACTCTGGCGGCAGCGACACAGATACGCAGTATTTT	CASSDSGGSDTDTQYF
TRBJ1-6	16	TRBD1	NA	TRBV6-2/TRBV6-3	TGTGCCAGCAGTTACTCGATCGGGACAGGTCATTCACCCCTCCACTTT	CASSYSIGTGHSPLHF
TRBJ2-3	15	TRBD2	NA	TRBV20-1	TGCAGTGCTGCAATGTCTAGCGGGAGAACAGATGCGCAGTATTTT	CSAAMSSGRTDAQYF
TRBJ2-7	17	NA	many	TRBV7-2	TGTGCCAGCAGCTTAGGTATGAGAGGAGACCGCTCCTACGAGCAGTACTTC	CASSLGMRGDRSYEQYF
TRBJ2-5	15	TRBD2	few	TRBV7-9	TGTGCCAGCAGCACCTTAAGCGGGAAGATCGAGACCCAGTACTTC	CASSTLSGKIETQYF
TRBJ1-2	12	NA	NA	TRBV10-2	TGCGCCAGCAGTGAGTCCTCCGGTGGCTACACCTTC	CASSESSGGYTF
TRBJ2-3	11	NA	few	TRBV12-3/TRBV12-4	TGTGCCAGCAGGTTAAAAGATACGCAGTATTTT	CASRLKDTQYF
TRBJ1-1	13	TRBD1	few	TRBV30	TGTGCCTGCAAACAGGGGCAGAACACTGAAGCTTTCTTT	CACKQGQNTEAFF
TRBJ2-1	14	TRBD2	NA	TRBV20-1	TGCAGTGCTAGTGGACTAGCGGACAAAGATGAGCAGTTCTTC	CSASGLADKDEQFF
TRBJ2-2	13	NA	NA	TRBV12-3/TRBV12-4	TGTGCCAGCAGTTTTCCCCTCACCGGGGAGCTGTTTTTT	CASSFPLTGELFF
TRBJ2-5	12	NA	NA	TRBV10-1	TGCGCCAGTAGTGCTCGCGGAAATGAGCAGTACTTC	CASSARGNEQYF
TRBJ1-2	15	TRBD1	NA	TRBV10-3	TGTGCCATCAGTGAACCAGGGGGCGATTGGGGTGGCTGCACCTTC	CAISEPGGDWGGCTF
TRBJ2-7	13	TRBD2	many	TRBV20-1	TGCAGTGCTGAGAGCGGGAGAATCGACGAGCAGTACTTC	CSAESGRIDEQYF
TRBJ2-4	14	TRBD2	many	TRBV6-2/TRBV6-3	TGTGCCAGCAGAACTCTAGCGGGTATGGACATTCAGTACTTC	CASRTLAGMDIQYF
TRBJ1-2	14	TRBD1	NA	TRBV29-1	TGCAGCGTTGTCCCCCAAACAGGGGGCGATGGCTACACCTTC	CSVVPQTGGDGYTF
TRBJ2-5	14	NA	many	TRBV5-1	TGCGCCAGCAGCTTCGGCAGGGGCGAAGAGACCCAGTACTTC	CASSFGRGEETQYF
TRBJ2-7	15	TRBD1	few	TRBV11-2	TGTGCCAGCAGAGTCCCAGGACAGGGCTCCTACGAGCAGTACTTC	CASRVPGQGSYEQYF
TRBJ2-3	14	TRBD1	NA	TRBV12-3/TRBV12-4	TGTGCCAGCAGTCTCGACAGGGCCGCAGATATGGAGTATTTT	CASSLDRAADMEYF
TRBJ2-1	14	TRBD2	NA	TRBV20-1	TGCAGTGCTAAGGCGGGAGGGTTCCCCAATGAGCAGTTCTTC	CSAKAGGFPNEQFF
TRBJ2-1	16	TRBD2	many	TRBV20-1	TGCAGTGCTAGAAGATTACCGGGACTAGAGTACAATGAGCAGTTCTTC	CSARRLPGLEYNEQFF
TRBJ2-6	12	NA	many	TRBV29-1	TGCAGCGTTGGACAGGCTGAGGGCGTCCTGACTTTC	CSVGQAEGVLTF
TRBJ2-2	15	TRBD2	NA	TRBV12-3/TRBV12-4	TGTGCCAGCAGCCCTCACGGGGGGGACACCGGGGAGCTGTTTTTT	CASSPHGGDTGELFF
TRBJ2-3	14	NA	many	TRBV7-8	TGTGCCAGCAGTCCTACTCTTGGCACAGATACGCAGTATTTT	CASSPTLGTDTQYF
TRBJ2-7	14	NA	many	TRBV6-2/TRBV6-3	TGTGCCACCGGATCGAAAGCGGACTCCTACGAGCAGTACTTC	CATGSKADSYEQYF
TRBJ1-1	14	NA	NA	TRBV9	TGTGTCAGCAACGTAGGACAGCTAAACACTGAAGCTTTCTTT	CVSNVGQLNTEAFF
TRBJ1-2	17	TRBD1	NA	TRBV11-2	TGTGCCAGCAGCCCCCCTTCGGGACAGTTGGGAAACTATGGCTACACCTTC	CASSPPSGQLGNYGYTF
TRBJ2-7	17	TRBD2	few	TRBV2	TGTGCCAGCAGTGATAAAGGAAGACTAGCGGGGGCCTACGAGCAGTACTTC	CASSDKGRLAGAYEQYF
TRBJ2-5	18	TRBD2	many	TRBV7-3	TGTGCCAGCAGCGTCAACCCCCTAGCGGGGAACCCTCAAGAGACCCAGTACTTC	CASSVNPLAGNPQETQYF
TRBJ1-1	14	TRBD1	few	TRBV12-3/TRBV12-4	TGTGCCAGCAGTTTTGGAGACAGGGAATCTGAAGCTTTCTTT	CASSFGDRESEAFF
TRBJ2-5	16	TRBD2	NA	TRBV5-4	TGTGCCAGCAGCTTTCCTACTAGCGGGACTCAAGAGACCCAGTACTTC	CASSFPTSGTQETQYF
TRBJ2-7	16	TRBD1	few	TRBV4-1	TGCGCCAGCAGCCCGATTAACACAGGGGACCCCTACGAGCAGTACTTC	CASSPINTGDPYEQYF
TRBJ2-1	12	NA	few	TRBV7-2	TGTGCCAGCAGCTTACCTAGCGATGAGCAGTTCTTC	CASSLPSDEQFF